The 30 T cell receptor beta chains in this list originate from one sample, sequenced in a study of T cells after yellow fever vaccination. TCRdb used MiXCR to reprocess the 5' RACE reads, holding one entry per CDR3 protein. The table records about 300,000 distinct CDR3 sequences, approximately 10% of them present only once. This material consisted of CD4+ T cells sorted from PBMCs, taken 5 days after the yellow fever booster vaccination. The receptors stem from a man between 18 and 35 years old who received the YFV17D yellow fever vaccine.

The chain combines TRBV11-2 with TRBJ2-2; 9 nucleotides line up with TRBD1. The V and J ends lost 5 bases and 4 bases, in that order; junction bases with no gene match: 8. The CDR3 length is 16 residues. The germline CDR1 and CDR2 sequences are SGHAT and FQNNGV. CDR3 in DNA: TGTGCCAGCAGCAAACCCGGGACAGGGACCACCGGGGAGCTGTTTTTT. Translation: CASSKPGTGTTGELFF.

This clonotype was seen many times. This sequence joins TRBV4-1 and TRBJ2-2; D possibly uses TRBD1 or TRBD2 (5 bases each). V lost 2 bases to trimming and J lost 0 bases, with 13 bases between them. This CDR3 is 17 amino acids long. Germline values: CDR1 MGHRA, CDR2 YSYEKL. DNA for the CDR3: TGCGCCAGCAGCCAACCCCCCGGGACGGCGAACACCGGGGAGCTGTTTTTT. Its protein is CASSQPPGTANTGELFF.

The V call is TRBV28, the J call TRBJ2-5; 7 positions agree with TRBD1. Germline V CDR1 and CDR2: MDHEN, SYDVKM. The CDR3 spans 14 residues. Losses at the gene ends were 3 bases for V and 5 bases for J; bases not matched to a gene: 6. CDR3: CASSFAGGLETQYF. In nucleotides, the CDR3 is TGTGCCAGCAGTTTCGCAGGGGGTTTGGAGACCCAGTACTTC.

This chain connects TRBV9 to TRBJ2-7, with 8 bases fitting TRBD2. This CDR3 comprises 13 residues. V lost 3 bases, J lost 6 bases, and 5 bases stayed unmatched. The germline V gene encodes CDR1 SGDLS and CDR2 YYNGEE. The DNA for the CDR3 is TGTGCCAGCAGCGAGACCAGCGGGGGCGAGCAGTACTTC. This sequence encodes CASSETSGGEQYF.

The J gene is TRBJ2-5, the V gene TRBV5-8; TRBD1 aligns across 8 bases. V shed 4 bases, J shed 1 base, and the junction held 9 bases outside the gene matches. The length of the CDR3 is 16 residues. Germline lookup yields CDR1 SGHTS and CDR2 YDEGEE. CDR3 sequence: CASSPGTGQIQETQYF. CDR3 in DNA: TGTGCCAGCAGCCCAGGGACAGGTCAGATCCAAGAGACCCAGTACTTC.

This clonotype was counted a few times. The chain joins TRBV7-8 to TRBJ2-2, with D unclear. Trimming removed 5 bases from V and 4 bases from J, with 11 bases in between. The CDR3 is 14 amino acids. Germline CDR1 reads SGHVS; CDR2 reads FQNEAQ. CDR3 sequence: CASSPRSFTGELFF. DNA of the CDR3: TGTGCCAGCAGCCCCCGTAGCTTCACCGGGGAGCTGTTTTTT. The full variable domain, rest sourced from reference TRBV7-8 and TRBJ2-2, is GAGVSQSPRYKVAKRGQDVALRCDPISGHVSLFWYQQALGQGPEFLTYFQNEAQLDKSGLPSDRFFAERPEGSVSTLKIQRTQQEDSAVYLCASSPRSFTGELFFGEGSRLTVL.

The sample holds many counts of this clonotype. The chain couples TRBV7-2 to TRBJ2-3, with D possibly TRBD1 on 6 matching bases. Germline CDR1 SGHTA, CDR2 FQGNSA. The CDR3 contains 14 residues. V gave up 1 base and J gave up 3 bases, with 8 bases separating them. Here the CDR3 reads CASSLGTDTDTQYF. The DNA of the CDR3 is TGTGCCAGCAGCTTAGGGACAGATACAGATACGCAGTATTTT.

This rearrangement joins TRBV5-1 to TRBJ2-2; D call uncertain. This CDR3 has 14 amino acids. Between the trimmed V and J ends, which lost 0 bases and 6 bases, there was a span of 9 bases. Per the germline V gene, CDR1 is SGHRS and CDR2 is YFSETQ. CDR3 sequence reads: CASSLEGASGELFF. In DNA form, the CDR3 reads TGCGCCAGCAGCTTGGAGGGTGCGTCCGGGGAGCTGTTTTTT.

This clonotype was seen repeatedly, ten times or more. The J gene is TRBJ2-3, the V gene TRBV20-1, with a weak D call TRBD2 (6 bases). CDR1 is DFQATT and CDR2 is SNEGSKA in the germline V gene (reference sequence). V shed 6 bases and J shed 1 base, with 17 bases lying between them. CDR3 size: 15 residues. The CDR3 here is CSAGGALGGTDTQYF. Written as DNA, the CDR3 is TGCAGTGCCGGGGGTGCCCTAGGGGGCACAGATACGCAGTATTTT.

The gene calls are TRBV6-5 and TRBJ1-4, with 8 bases identical to TRBD1. Looked up from germline, CDR1 is MNHEY and CDR2 is SVGAGI. Unmatched junction bases numbered 8, after V lost 6 bases and J lost 8 bases. The CDR3 loop spans 14 amino acids. The CDR3 nucleotides read TGTGCCAGCAGAGCCCAGGGGGCAGGGGAAAAACTGTTTTTT. It is translated as CASRAQGAGEKLFF.

This clonotype was seen only a few times. J is TRBJ2-1 and V is TRBV4-3; maybe TRBD2 (6 bases). The CDR3 length is 14 residues. Between the trimmed V and J ends, which lost 4 bases and 8 bases, there was a span of 15 bases. The germline CDR1 and CDR2 sequences are LGHNA and YSLEER. The CDR3 protein is CASSPGLLRDEQFF. In DNA form, the CDR3 reads TGCGCCAGCAGCCCGGGACTCCTGAGGGATGAGCAGTTCTTC.

This clonotype was picked up a small number of times. This sequence joins TRBV2 and TRBJ1-6; tentatively, D is TRBD1 (6 bases). Trimming took 6 bases from V and 8 from J, leaving 11 bases between them. The CDR3 sequence is 13 residues long. Germline V lookup: CDR1 SNHLY, CDR2 FYNNEI. CDR3 sequence: CASRDNRDSPLHF. CDR3 DNA sequence: TGTGCCAGCAGAGATAACAGGGATTCACCCCTCCACTTT.

This sequence joins TRBV29-1 and TRBJ2-1; the match to TRBD1 covers 7 bases. The V gene end was trimmed by 1 base and the J gene end by 7 bases; junction bases not matched to a gene: 7. The germline gives CDR1 SQVTM, CDR2 ANQGSEA. The CDR3 is 14 residues long. The CDR3 region is CSVEGQGVRNEQFF. The CDR3 nucleotides read TGCAGCGTTGAAGGACAGGGAGTAAGGAATGAGCAGTTCTTC.

The rearrangement uses TRBV5-8 and TRBJ2-6; tentative D call: TRBD1 (5 bases). V was pared by 1 base and J by 5 bases, with 13 bases between. Germline CDR1 and CDR2: SGHTS and YDEGEE. The CDR3 length is 16 residues. Here the CDR3 reads CASSLWGSVRANVLTF. In DNA, the CDR3 is TGTGCCAGCAGCTTGTGGGGCTCTGTTAGGGCCAACGTCCTGACTTTC.

This clonotype has a handful of counts. V and J are TRBV4-3 and TRBJ2-7; the match to TRBD1 covers 9 bases. Per the germline V gene, CDR1 is LGHNA and CDR2 is YSLEER. After removal of 1 base from V and 4 bases from J, the junction contained 5 bases not matched to a gene. The CDR3 extends over 15 amino acids. The CDR3 sequence: CASSQGGTGLYEQYF. The CDR3 DNA sequence: TGCGCCAGCAGCCAAGGAGGGACAGGGTTGTACGAGCAGTACTTC.

This clonotype has ten or more counts. This sequence joins TRBV4-2 and TRBJ2-1; weak D call: TRBD2 (6 bases). The germline V and J ends were trimmed by 4 bases and 7 bases, with 20 bases remaining between them. CDR1 is LGHNA, CDR2 YNFKEQ, per germline. CDR3 length: 16 amino acids. CDR3 sequence: CASSPTSGGRPNEQFF. The DNA of the CDR3 is TGTGCCAGCAGCCCCACCTCTGGGGGGAGGCCGAATGAGCAGTTCTTC.

The gene calls are TRBV7-2 and TRBJ2-2; 12 bases match TRBD2. With 8 bases clipped from V and 4 bases from J, the junction kept 8 bases outside the gene matches. This CDR3 region has 16 residues. Germline CDR1 is SGHTA and CDR2 is FQGNSA. The CDR3: CASAFQGLAGTGELFF. DNA for the CDR3: TGTGCCAGCGCATTCCAGGGACTAGCGGGCACCGGGGAGCTGTTTTTT.

This clonotype has a count of ten or more. The rearrangement uses TRBV3-1 and TRBJ1-4, with unresolved D. The germline V gene encodes CDR1 LGHDT and CDR2 YNNKEL (reference sequence). V lost 3 bases, J lost 0 bases, and 5 bases lay in between. This CDR3 region has 14 residues. CDR3 nucleotide sequence: TGTGCCAGCAGCCAGCGAGCAACTAATGAAAAACTGTTTTTT. It specifies CASSQRATNEKLFF.

V usage is TRBV5-4 and J usage is TRBJ2-1, with 13 bases lining up with TRBD2. V shed 4 bases and J 1 base; nucleotides not matched to a gene: 8. Per germline, CDR1 SGHNT and CDR2 YYREEE (reference sequence). The CDR3 totals 18 residues. Written as DNA, the CDR3 is TGTGCCAGCAGCCCCCGGGGGACTAGCGGGGCGTCCTACAATGAGCAGTTCTTC. Translation gives CASSPRGTSGASYNEQFF.

The chain is built from TRBV6-6 and TRBJ2-7, with TRBD2 matching 13 bases. The germline CDR1 and CDR2 sequences are MNHNY and SVGAGI (reference sequence). This CDR3 has 15 amino acids. Germline trimming cut 5 bases from V and 5 bases from J; bases unmatched to any gene: 6. CDR3 in amino acids: CASSGGTSGVHEQYF. CDR3 DNA: TGTGCCAGCAGTGGGGGGACTAGCGGGGTCCACGAGCAGTACTTC.

This sequence joins TRBV20-1 and TRBJ1-6; D perhaps matches TRBD1 (5 bases). The V end was cut by 5 bases, the J end by 7 bases, with 9 bases between. Germline V CDR1 and CDR2: DFQATT, SNEGSKA (reference sequence). The CDR3 extends over 12 amino acids. CDR3 sequence: CSAGGGNSPLHF. CDR3 coding DNA: TGCAGTGCTGGGGGTGGAAATTCACCCCTCCACTTT.

The chain's CDR3 is CASSRRTAEGTDTQYF. The CDR3 nucleotides read TGTGCCAGCAGCCGCCGGACGGCCGAGGGGACAGATACGCAGTATTTT. V usage is TRBV6-5 and J usage is TRBJ2-3; D might be TRBD1 or TRBD2, each matching 5 bases. The CDR3 runs to 16 residues. The V end was cut by 6 bases, the J end by 3 bases, with 19 bases between. Per germline, CDR1 MNHEY and CDR2 SVGAGI.

The J gene is TRBJ2-3, the V gene TRBV24-1, with D possibly TRBD1 on 8 matching bases. Looked up from germline, CDR1 is KGHDR and CDR2 is SFDVKD. V gave up 5 bases and J gave up 8 bases, with 13 bases separating them. This CDR3 is 13 amino acids long. The CDR3 loop is CATSVTGGGTQYF. The CDR3 DNA is TGTGCCACCAGTGTTACAGGGGGGGGTACGCAGTATTTT.

This clonotype came up many times. The V call is TRBV4-2, the J call TRBJ1-1, with D possibly matching TRBD1 (5 bases). The CDR3 consists of 14 residues. Germline CDR1 reads LGHNA; CDR2 reads YNFKEQ. V was pared by 0 bases and J by 7 bases, with 12 bases between. CDR3 in amino acids: CASSQDGRGDEAFF. CDR3 sequence (DNA): TGTGCCAGCAGCCAAGATGGTCGGGGGGATGAAGCTTTCTTT.

In its sample, this clonotype was seen a few times. This rearrangement joins TRBV5-1 to TRBJ2-3; 9 nucleotides align to TRBD2. The trim removed 5 bases at V and 3 bases at J, leaving 7 bases unmatched. The CDR3 sequence is 15 residues long. Germline CDR1 is SGHRS and CDR2 is YFSETQ. This CDR3 reads CASSLAGEGTDTQYF. In DNA form, the CDR3 reads TGCGCCAGCAGTTTAGCGGGGGAAGGGACAGATACGCAGTATTTT.

The chain joins TRBV5-1 to TRBJ1-4; D gene unclear. This CDR3 region has 14 residues. The germline CDR1 and CDR2 sequences are SGHRS and YFSETQ. V was clipped by 5 bases and J by 8 bases, with 16 bases between them. The CDR3 reads CASSTEDVREKLFF. The CDR3 nucleotides read TGCGCCAGCAGTACCGAGGATGTGCGGGAAAAACTGTTTTTT.

This chain uses TRBV7-2 with TRBJ1-2, with D possibly TRBD1 on 5 matching bases. Germline CDR1 reads SGHTA; CDR2 reads FQGNSA. The CDR3 extends over 14 amino acids. V shed 2 bases and J shed 4 bases, with 11 bases lying between them. The DNA of the CDR3 is TGTGCCAGCAGCTTACAGGGAGGAGGCTATGGCTACACCTTC. Protein sequence: CASSLQGGGYGYTF.

The table lists this clonotype with a few counts. In DNA form, the CDR3 reads TGCAGTGCTAGAGGTCTAGGACAGGGAAGCGCCGATGAGCAGTTCTTC. Translation gives CSARGLGQGSADEQFF. The chain employs TRBV20-1 and TRBJ2-1; 8 bases are a match to TRBD1. This CDR3 has 16 residues. The germline V gene has CDR1 DFQATT and CDR2 SNEGSKA (reference sequence). The trim removed 1 base at V and 8 bases at J, leaving 13 bases unmatched.

J is TRBJ1-2 and V is TRBV20-1; maybe TRBD1 (6 bases). The germline V gene encodes CDR1 DFQATT and CDR2 SNEGSKA (reference sequence). CDR3 length equals 14 residues. V was shortened by 5 bases and J by 1 base, with 14 bases between the two germline ends. CDR3 sequence: CSARPGTSNYGYTF. The DNA for the CDR3 is TGCAGTGCTCGTCCCGGGACAAGTAACTATGGCTACACCTTC.

Ten or more counts support this clonotype. The J gene is TRBJ2-5, the V gene TRBV7-2; 7 nucleotides agree with TRBD1. This CDR3 is 14 amino acids long. The V gene end was trimmed by 5 bases and the J gene end by 2 bases; junction bases not matched to a gene: 5. Germline CDR1 is SGHTA and CDR2 is FQGNSA. CDR3 nucleotides: TGTGCCAGCAGCACCCGGGACAGTCAAGAGACCCAGTACTTC. Protein product: CASSTRDSQETQYF.